This T cell receptor beta chain is from a study of shared clonotypes between healthy human individuals (dated by TCRdb to the early 2020s). As for the study more broadly: The cohort included a few men and a couple of women between 18 and 49 years of age. Between about 0.85 and 8.9 billion PBMCs per donor were obtained by leukapheresis. The study deeply sequenced blood TCR repertoires of about 5 healthy adults to estimate repertoire size and the extent of clonotype sharing between individuals. To increase sequencing depth and limit assay-specific biases, different laboratories used diverse techniques to prepare libraries and sequence TCR repertoires. For each donor, CD4 naive and CD4 memory were each run on three plates, CD8 naive on two plates, and CD8 memory on one plate. The research as a whole found: Incomplete sequencing was indicated by rarefaction of sorted-subset datasets, despite the large sequencing depth. Sampling was restricted to blood, and TCR repertoires in tissue are likely to differ from TCR repertoires in blood. Pairwise subsampling indicated that sequencing depth was expected to affect the degree of clonotype sharing among donors. Larger estimated clonotype richness was generally found for naive subsets than for memory subsets. Because the study included a small number of donors, the genetic and exposure-history diversity represented was limited. Compared with non-shared clonotypes, the clonotypes found in all four sorted-subset donors had higher generation probabilities. Approximately 5% of naive CD4, 3% to 4% of naive CD8, 2.3% of memory CD4, and about 0.4% of memory CD8 clonotypes were shared across several donors.

Using the deep immunoSEQ assay, TCR CDR3 regions were amplified from genomic DNA by multiplex PCR. For each cell subset, the extracted genomic DNA was distributed evenly across all wells of several immunoSEQ 96-well plates, and each plate served as one replicate. For sorted subsets, about 200 ng genomic DNA, equal to tens of thousands of T cell genomes, was loaded into each replicate PCR. Purified libraries were quantified with a Qubit 3.0 fluorometer, sized on a Bioanalyzer 2100, and re-quantified with the KAPA Library Quantification kit. Each immunoSEQ 96-well plate was sequenced on its own single-read 150-cycle Illumina NextSeq 550 flow cell. The paper's data handling went like this. Because only junctional sequences without quality scores were contained in the immunoSEQ output, filtering matching that applied to full-length reads could not be performed. To assign V/J genes and CDR3, sequences were annotated using PyIR, a Python wrapper for IgBLAST v1.9, with IMGT germline references. Reads were filtered out if the reads had weak V/J assignments (E-value above 1e-6), no CDR3, stop codons, out-of-frame junctions, or ambiguous translated residues. V3J clonotypes were defined as sequences sharing an identical inferred V gene, J gene, and CDR3 amino acid sequence. Percentage overlap between repertoires was computed as shared unique clonotypes divided by the size of the smaller repertoire. RTK rarefaction, the Chao1 estimator, and Recon v2.1 estimates of unobserved clonotypes were used to assess repertoire richness. For all TCRbeta clonotypes obtained by the gDNA method from several donors, generation probabilities were computed with OLGA. TCRdb obtained this table from immuneACCESS and retained in-frame rearrangements with V and J assigned. These tables miss some clones; where compared with another copy, unresolved V genes account for less than half of the shortfall, and the remainder is unexplained. V and J calls and clone size are as listed in that table; D and trimming were resolved from the DNA. For this sample the table gives about 590,000 clones, of which around 95% were detected only once. 0.085% to 0.11% of the sample goes to the ten largest clones.

With regard to this clone: What antigen it recognizes has not been identified. Base qualities are missing; no much larger clone stands one base away.

CD8 naive samples were obtained by positive selection for CCR7 among CD45RO-negative cells, yielding a CD45RA+CCR7+ population from which TemRA cells were excluded. Donors were healthy HIV-negative adults with no recently reported acute infections or vaccinations. Every donor was a Caucasian adult living in Nashville, Tennessee, USA. Blood was obtained by leukapheresis, after which PBMCs were separated by Ficoll-Histopaque density gradient centrifugation and cryopreserved in liquid nitrogen vapor phase. Purity and quantity of every magnetically sorted T cell population were checked by analytical flow cytometry. From each sorted fraction, genomic DNA was isolated and quantified by UV absorbance on a Nanodrop 2000c. The germline V gene (reference sequence) provides CDR1 SSHAT and CDR2 FNYEAQ. From the cysteine through the phenylalanine, the CDR3 covers 15 amino acids. Only the CDR3 DNA is retained, 45 bases long and in frame from the first base. V loses 1 base, J loses 5 bases, and the germline ends lie 12 bases apart.

The sequence joins TRBV7-7 to TRBJ2-1; tentative D gene TRBD2, with 5 bases matching. The sequence was obtained from a woman under 40 in good health. The sequenced material came from naive CD8+ T cells sorted from blood. What the cell subset or site label conveys for this sample: CD45RA+CCR7+. The DNA sequence follows: TGTGCCAGCAGCTTAGGTTTTAGCGTAAACAATGAGCAGTTCTTC. The translation is CASSLGFSVNNEQFF.